These T cell receptor beta chains were read from a single sample in a study of shared clonotypes between healthy human individuals. TCRdb's copy holds only in-frame clones and misses some; the assay was immunoSEQ multiplex PCR. The sample contains about 2.2 million clones, around 93% of which appear only once. The sequencing input was naive CD8+ T cells from PBMCs. Source of these receptors: a man in his late teens or twenties in good health. Some clones in this sample may be carry-over from other donors' samples. The CDR3 runs from the conserved cysteine through the conserved F or W. The D gene is left open where the match is weak. Size is stated for part of the rows, as once, few or many counts, or as a class when the clone is expanded.

J gene: TRBJ2-5
clone size: -
V gene: TRBV28
D gene: -
CDR3 protein: CASHRPSRQETQYF
CDR3 DNA: TGTGCCAGCCACAGGCCCAGCCGCCAAGAGACCCAGTACTTC

J gene: TRBJ2-7
clone size: -
V gene: TRBV27
D gene: -
CDR3 protein: CASSLWAGKYEQYF
CDR3 DNA: TGTGCCAGCAGTTTATGGGCCGGTAAATACGAGCAGTACTTC

J gene: TRBJ1-2
clone size: -
V gene: TRBV6-5
D gene: TRBD1
CDR3 protein: CASSSTGGLRIQTF
CDR3 DNA: TGTGCCAGCAGTTCGACAGGGGGCCTCAGGATTCAGACCTTC

J gene: TRBJ1-1
clone size: once
V gene: TRBV5-1
D gene: -
CDR3 protein: CASSLGGLNPEAFF
CDR3 DNA: TGCGCCAGCAGCTTGGGGGGCTTAAACCCTGAAGCTTTCTTT

J gene: TRBJ2-7
clone size: -
V gene: TRBV4-2
D gene: TRBD2
CDR3 protein: CASSQDGLAGGLTYEQYF
CDR3 DNA: TGTGCCAGCAGCCAAGATGGGCTAGCGGGAGGGCTAACCTACGAGCAGTACTTC

J gene: TRBJ2-2
clone size: -
V gene: TRBV27
D gene: TRBD1
CDR3 protein: CASSLITGGWYTGELFF
CDR3 DNA: TGTGCCAGCAGTCTGATAACAGGGGGCTGGTATACCGGGGAGCTGTTTTTT

J gene: TRBJ1-1
clone size: -
V gene: TRBV7-3
D gene: -
CDR3 protein: CASSLRGDNTEAFF
CDR3 DNA: TGTGCCAGCAGCTTACGGGGGGACAACACTGAAGCTTTCTTT

J gene: TRBJ2-7
clone size: -
V gene: TRBV9
D gene: TRBD2
CDR3 protein: CASSPPTSVYEQYF
CDR3 DNA: TGTGCCAGCAGCCCCCCCACTAGCGTATACGAGCAGTACTTC

J gene: TRBJ2-1
clone size: -
V gene: TRBV5-4
D gene: TRBD2
CDR3 protein: CASSSGTSGSNEQFF
CDR3 DNA: TGTGCCAGCAGCTCCGGGACTAGCGGGAGTAATGAGCAGTTCTTC

J gene: TRBJ1-5
clone size: few
V gene: TRBV19
D gene: -
CDR3 protein: CASSIYRVSNQPQHF
CDR3 DNA: TGTGCCAGTAGTATTTACCGGGTTAGCAATCAGCCCCAGCATTTT

J gene: TRBJ2-1
clone size: -
V gene: TRBV27
D gene: -
CDR3 protein: CASSLRRRSDEQFF
CDR3 DNA: TGTGCCAGCAGTTTACGCAGGCGCAGTGATGAGCAGTTCTTC

J gene: TRBJ2-7
clone size: -
V gene: TRBV9
D gene: -
CDR3 protein: CASSPDARYYEQYF
CDR3 DNA: TGTGCCAGCAGCCCCGACGCAAGATACTACGAGCAGTACTTC

J gene: TRBJ2-7
clone size: -
V gene: TRBV19
D gene: -
CDR3 protein: CASSIVGLSAYEQYF
CDR3 DNA: TGTGCCAGTAGTATAGTCGGCTTGTCTGCCTACGAGCAGTACTTC

J gene: TRBJ1-2
clone size: -
V gene: TRBV19
D gene: TRBD1
CDR3 protein: CASSKGFTGGSYGYTF
CDR3 DNA: TGTGCCAGTAGTAAAGGATTCACAGGGGGGAGCTATGGCTACACCTTC

J gene: TRBJ2-5
clone size: -
V gene: TRBV28
D gene: -
CDR3 protein: CASKTDRETQYF
CDR3 DNA: TGTGCCAGCAAAACCGACCGGGAGACCCAGTACTTC

J gene: TRBJ1-3
clone size: -
V gene: TRBV28
D gene: -
CDR3 protein: CASSSLPLGRSGNTIYF
CDR3 DNA: TGTGCCAGCAGTTCTTTACCTCTAGGGCGCTCTGGAAACACCATATATTTT

J gene: TRBJ1-5
clone size: -
V gene: TRBV5-8
D gene: -
CDR3 protein: CASSFFPEHF
CDR3 DNA: TGTGCCAGCAGCTTTTTTCCAGAGCATTTT

J gene: TRBJ2-7
clone size: -
V gene: TRBV5-8
D gene: -
CDR3 protein: CASSWGRLSYEQYF
CDR3 DNA: TGTGCCAGCAGCTGGGGGAGACTCTCCTACGAGCAGTACTTC

J gene: TRBJ2-5
clone size: -
V gene: TRBV28
D gene: TRBD2
CDR3 protein: CASRASGFQETQYF
CDR3 DNA: TGTGCCAGCAGGGCTAGCGGATTCCAAGAGACCCAGTACTTC

J gene: TRBJ1-2
clone size: -
V gene: TRBV11-1
D gene: -
CDR3 protein: CASSLGAGTYGYTF
CDR3 DNA: TGTGCCAGCAGCTTAGGAGCGGGGACCTATGGCTACACCTTC

J gene: TRBJ1-4
clone size: -
V gene: TRBV7-6
D gene: TRBD1
CDR3 protein: CASSPRQGLNEKLFF
CDR3 DNA: TGTGCCAGCAGCCCGAGACAGGGCCTGAATGAAAAACTGTTTTTT